This T cell receptor (beta chain) was retrieved from a study of T cells in Graves' hyperthyroidism and ophthalmopathy (dated 2019 in TCRdb). With respect to the entire study: Peripheral blood samples were taken at the time of initial diagnosis, prior to any treatment. The approximately 95 discovery patients were divided at random into training and test sets in a 7:3 ratio. After blood sampling, hyperthyroidism patients were treated with methimazole at a starting dose of 30 mg daily, and ophthalmopathy patients were treated with high-dose intravenous methylprednisolone. To identify distinguishing TCR V-J signatures, a discovery cohort of around 100 patients was used, comprising 43 with Graves' ophthalmopathy and around 57 with stable Graves' hyperthyroidism. In more than 5 Graves' hyperthyroidism patients, the study also compared T-cell repertoires from thyroid tissue with T-cell repertoires from blood. An independent validation cohort of 18 to 20 hyperthyroidism patients and more than 15 patients who later progressed to ophthalmopathy tested prospective prediction of ophthalmopathy. TCR Vbeta CDR3 sequencing of some 140 peripheral blood samples (under 45 ophthalmopathy, roughly 74 hyperthyroidism and approximately 17 progressor patients) is reported in the paper. What the research found in general, with its limitations: A model built on a 13 V-J signature distinguished ophthalmopathy from stable hyperthyroidism, reaching 87.88% sensitivity and 81% to 83% specificity in cross-validation and 80%/75% in testing. In validation, the model predicted progression to ophthalmopathy with just under 71% sensitivity and less than 80% specificity, a median of 6.5 months before onset. Most expanded thyroid clonotypes (frequency above 0.001) were also detected in blood, a finding suggesting that blood repertoires may reflect thyroid immune responses. Sample size was not statistically predetermined, and blinding of investigators to group allocation was not performed.

Including cysteine and phenylalanine, the CDR3 has 15 amino acids. The only DNA kept is the CDR3, 45 bases in frame from the first base. CDR1 and CDR2 are read off the germline V gene (reference sequence) as LNHNV and YYDKDF. V is clipped by 3 bases and J by 3 bases, and the sequence between their germline boundaries is 14 bases long. As to this clonotype: The antigen it recognizes is unknown. No base-level quality is on record; no much larger clone is a single base apart.

Stable Graves' hyperthyroidism was defined as no progression to ophthalmopathy during 18 months of follow-up. Hyperthyroidism patients were newly diagnosed, with disease duration under 2 months, and aged 18 to 65 years. Any patient with an uncontrolled infection, another autoimmune disease, pregnancy or lactation was excluded. Diagnoses were established on the basis of clinical symptoms, serum thyroxine and TRAb, thyroid ultrasound, and orbital computed tomography. PBMCs were separated from roughly 10 ml of fresh peripheral blood using Ficoll-Paque density gradient centrifugation. Total RNA was extracted using Trizol reagent, and RNA quality was assessed on an Agilent 2100 Bioanalyzer. The TCR beta CDR3 regions were amplified from RNA transcripts. The TCR CDR3 was subjected to a first round of RT-PCR using the HTBI primer set and the Qiagen OneStep RT-PCR kit. The libraries were constructed in a second round of multiplex PCR and then size-selected and purified. Paired-end sequencing of the libraries was performed with 100 bp reads on an Illumina HiSeq2000. On the study's bioinformatics: SOAPnuke was used to process the raw data, throwing out any read that contained adapters or uncalled bases, had a mean Phred below 15, or lacked an exact constant-primer or identifier match. High-quality paired reads were merged using COPE v1.2.5, and each unique nucleotide sequence was defined as a clonotype. MiTCR v1.1 was used to align the clonotypes against IMGT TRBV, TRBD and TRBJ reference segments. Analysis was restricted to V-J combinations with a frequency above 0.0001, which covered 99.2% of repertoires. The TCS score was defined as F50 (clonal expansion) divided by E x V (chaos), with BLOSUM62-based TCRdist calculated between CDR3 peptides within each V-J. Welch's t-statistics and random forest reduced 514 V-J features to roughly 13, which were used in a naive Bayes classifier (R e1071). The raw public reads went through TCRdb reprocessing: fastp at Q25, MiXCR clone calling, in-frame beta chains kept. A single entry per CDR3 protein holds the most common genes and DNA from its merged rows. V and J calls and clone size were set by TCRdb, not the authors. This sample lists approximately 600,000 distinct CDR3 sequences; around 15% were detected once. Less than 4.5% of the sample goes to the ten largest clones.

The clonotype originates from a woman aged 30 to 39 with Graves' hyperthyroidism. The rearranged chain carries TRBV15 and TRBJ1-1; the best D guess is TRBD1, with 6 bases matching. Specimen: blood. The nucleotide sequence reads as follows: TGTGCCACCAGCAGCGCCCCCAGGGGCCACACTGAAGCTTTCTTT. It is translated as CATSSAPRGHTEAFF.